These T cell receptor beta chains were read from a single sample in a study of OX40 agonist ivuxolimab in advanced cancers. Data came from immunoSEQ multiplex PCR; TCRdb stores just in-frame clones and leaves some out. The table lists more than 70,000 clones, 91% of them singletons. The sample here was CD4+ or CD8+ T cells sorted from blood, taken in a trial of the OX40 agonist ivuxolimab. Every receptor here comes from an adult with an advanced solid tumor such as melanoma, head and neck, liver or kidney cancer. Both conserved end residues are part of each CDR3. D genes are given only for firm matches. Size values are once, few and many counts, or a class for expanded clones, and some rows have none.

D	length	V	size	J	CDR3	DNA
TRBD1	14	TRBV27	NA	TRBJ1-2	CASRGQGRWRGYTF	TGTGCCAGCCGTGGACAGGGAAGGTGGCGGGGCTACACCTTC
NA	13	TRBV28	NA	TRBJ1-2	CASSLHNNYGYTF	TGTGCCAGCAGCCTGCATAATAACTATGGCTACACCTTC
TRBD2	16	TRBV4-1	NA	TRBJ2-1	CASSPETSGSHNEQFF	TGCGCCAGCAGCCCGGAGACTAGCGGGAGTCACAATGAGCAGTTCTTC
NA	15	TRBV7-2	NA	TRBJ2-3	CASSFSGSVGDAQYF	TGTGCCAGCAGCTTCTCCGGGTCCGTCGGTGATGCGCAGTATTTT
NA	13	TRBV7-3	NA	TRBJ2-2	CASSPSNTGELFF	TGTGCCAGCAGCCCCTCGAACACCGGGGAGCTGTTTTTT
TRBD1	14	TRBV19	NA	TRBJ2-3	CASSRTGATDTQYF	TGTGCCAGTAGTAGGACAGGGGCCACAGATACGCAGTATTTT
TRBD2	16	TRBV15	NA	TRBJ2-1	CATSRDGGLAGAEQFF	TGTGCCACCAGCAGAGATGGAGGGCTAGCGGGAGCTGAGCAGTTCTTC
NA	13	TRBV7-9	NA	TRBJ2-5	CASSLRGAETQYF	TGTGCCAGCAGCTTACGGGGAGCAGAGACCCAGTACTTC
TRBD1	15	TRBV7-9	NA	TRBJ1-2	CASSPHLTGKDGYTF	TGTGCCAGCAGCCCACATTTGACAGGGAAGGATGGCTACACCTTC
NA	14	TRBV2	few	TRBJ1-1	CASSGRQQNTEAFF	TGTGCCAGCAGTGGACGACAGCAGAACACTGAAGCTTTCTTT
TRBD1	16	TRBV30	NA	TRBJ2-7	CAWTLPTRQGAQALYF	TGTGCCTGGACCCTACCGACTCGGCAGGGGGCGCAGGCCCTGTACTTC
NA	13	TRBV2	NA	TRBJ1-4	CASRGQTNEKLFF	TGTGCCAGCAGAGGACAGACTAATGAAAAACTGTTTTTT
NA	15	TRBV28	NA	TRBJ2-3	CASSPNPGSTDTQYF	TGTGCCAGCAGCCCAAATCCGGGAAGCACAGATACGCAGTATTTT
TRBD1	14	TRBV6-5	NA	TRBJ1-5	CASNPGQGSQPQHF	TGTGCCAGCAATCCCGGACAGGGCAGTCAGCCCCAGCATTTT
TRBD1	15	TRBV6-5	NA	TRBJ2-7	CASKDEGQGAGEQYF	TGTGCCAGCAAGGACGAGGGACAGGGGGCCGGCGAGCAGTACTTC
NA	12	TRBV9	NA	TRBJ2-2	CASSVYTGELFF	TGTGCCAGCAGCGTCTACACCGGGGAGCTGTTTTTT
TRBD2	16	TRBV5-1	NA	TRBJ2-2	CASSTGLAGRAGELFF	TGCGCCAGCAGCACAGGACTAGCGGGAAGGGCCGGGGAGCTGTTTTTT
TRBD1	13	TRBV2	NA	TRBJ2-6	CASSAQGVNVLTF	TGTGCCAGCAGCGCACAGGGGGTCAACGTCCTGACTTTC
NA	14	TRBV7-9	NA	TRBJ1-2	CASSFHPQIYGYTF	TGTGCCAGCAGCTTTCACCCACAGATCTATGGCTACACCTTC
TRBD1	17	TRBV5-1	NA	TRBJ2-2	CASSSNLLTGSTGELFF	TGCGCCAGCAGCTCAAACCTCCTGACAGGGTCTACCGGGGAGCTGTTTTTT
TRBD2	14	TRBV9	few	TRBJ2-3	CASSVGLAADTQYF	TGTGCCAGCAGCGTAGGGCTAGCGGCAGATACGCAGTATTTT
NA	15	TRBV7-9	NA	TRBJ2-3	CASSLVGFSTDTQYF	TGTGCCAGCAGCTTAGTAGGGTTTTCCACAGATACGCAGTATTTT
NA	13	TRBV6-4	once	TRBJ2-2	CASRPGETGELFF	TGTGCCAGCAGGCCAGGGGAGACCGGGGAGCTGTTTTTT
TRBD2	15	TRBV7-2	NA	TRBJ2-3	CASSLGGGHADTQYF	TGTGCCAGCAGCTTAGGGGGAGGGCACGCAGATACGCAGTATTTT
NA	15	TRBV30	NA	TRBJ1-5	CAWSPIGASNQPQHF	TGTGCCTGGAGTCCTATAGGGGCTAGCAATCAGCCCCAGCATTTT
NA	15	TRBV6-6	NA	TRBJ1-1	CASSLQEGMNTEAFF	TGTGCCAGCAGTTTACAGGAAGGAATGAACACTGAAGCTTTCTTT
NA	15	TRBV5-4	once	TRBJ2-3	CASSLITRALDTQYF	TGTGCCAGCAGCTTAATTACCAGGGCGCTGGATACGCAGTATTTT
NA	15	TRBV7-2	NA	TRBJ1-4	CASTLYGDRFEKLFF	TGTGCCAGCACCTTGTATGGGGACCGCTTTGAAAAACTGTTTTTT
TRBD2	15	TRBV11-3	NA	TRBJ2-6	CASSLDRLAGNVLTF	TGTGCCAGCAGCTTAGATCGACTAGCGGGGAACGTCCTGACTTTC
TRBD1	13	TRBV30	few	TRBJ1-1	CAWNIQPGQEAFF	TGTGCCTGGAATATACAACCGGGACAGGAAGCTTTCTTT
NA	10	TRBV28	NA	TRBJ2-7	CASSRYEQYF	TGTGCCAGCAGTCGCTACGAGCAGTACTTC
TRBD2	13	TRBV7-2	NA	TRBJ2-7	CASSQLAGREQYF	TGTGCCAGCAGCCAACTAGCGGGACGCGAGCAGTACTTC
TRBD1	13	TRBV4-3	NA	TRBJ1-4	CASSQGTGGKLFF	TGCGCCAGCAGCCAAGGGACAGGGGGAAAACTGTTTTTT
NA	13	TRBV27	NA	TRBJ2-7	CASALGGPSEQYF	TGTGCCAGCGCCCTGGGGGGACCCTCCGAGCAGTACTTC
TRBD1	15	TRBV10-2	NA	TRBJ1-2	CASSVGQGANYGYTF	TGCGCCAGCAGTGTTGGGCAGGGGGCTAACTATGGCTACACCTTC
TRBD1	16	TRBV2	NA	TRBJ1-2	CASRLSDGTGGRGYTF	TGTGCCAGCAGACTCAGTGATGGGACAGGGGGCAGGGGCTACACCTTC
NA	15	TRBV27	NA	TRBJ1-5	CASSLSGSINQPQHF	TGTGCCAGCAGTTTATCTGGCAGTATCAATCAGCCCCAGCATTTT
NA	14	TRBV6-5	few	TRBJ1-1	CASSYSRGVTEAFF	TGTGCCAGCAGTTACTCCCGAGGCGTGACTGAAGCTTTCTTT
TRBD1	14	TRBV28	NA	TRBJ2-5	CASSSGQAKETQYF	TGTGCCAGCAGTTCGGGACAGGCTAAAGAGACCCAGTACTTC
NA	12	TRBV6-5	NA	TRBJ1-2	CASSNGGYGYTF	TGTGCCAGCAGTAACGGCGGCTATGGCTACACCTTC
TRBD1	13	TRBV18	NA	TRBJ2-5	CASSRDSQETQYF	TGTGCCAGCTCCCGGGACAGCCAAGAGACCCAGTACTTC
TRBD1	15	TRBV5-1	once	TRBJ2-7	CASSLDGQGSYEQYF	TGCGCCAGCAGCTTGGACGGACAGGGATCCTACGAGCAGTACTTC
NA	15	TRBV5-1	NA	TRBJ2-5	CASSLDGSKSETQYF	TGCGCCAGCAGCTTGGATGGTAGTAAGAGCGAGACCCAGTACTTC
NA	16	TRBV5-4	NA	TRBJ1-6	CASSLGSRSYNSPLHF	TGTGCCAGCAGCTTGGGTTCCAGGTCCTATAATTCACCCCTCCACTTT
NA	17	TRBV28	NA	TRBJ2-1	CASTSSGRTSSYNEQFF	TGTGCCAGCACCTCCTCAGGGCGGACAAGCTCCTACAATGAGCAGTTCTTC
NA	14	TRBV28	NA	TRBJ2-5	CASSLYQGTETQYF	TGTGCCAGCAGTTTATATCAGGGTACGGAGACCCAGTACTTC
TRBD1	14	TRBV5-5	NA	TRBJ2-7	CASSLVGQGSEQYF	TGTGCCAGCAGCTTGGTGGGACAGGGGTCCGAGCAGTACTTC
TRBD1	15	TRBV5-4	once	TRBJ2-2	CASGSTGGAGGELFF	TGTGCCAGCGGCTCAACAGGGGGCGCCGGCGGGGAGCTGTTTTTT
NA	13	TRBV11-3	NA	TRBJ1-1	CASSQGGGTEAFF	TGTGCCAGCAGCCAAGGAGGGGGGACTGAAGCTTTCTTT
NA	15	TRBV4-3	NA	TRBJ1-4	CASSQDGTTNEKLFF	TGCGCCAGCAGCCAAGACGGGACAACTAATGAAAAACTGTTTTTT
NA	15	TRBV28	NA	TRBJ2-5	CASFKAGATGETQYF	TGTGCCAGTTTCAAAGCAGGGGCTACAGGGGAGACCCAGTACTTC
NA	16	TRBV5-8	NA	TRBJ2-7	CASSLGRLTEPGEQYF	TGTGCCAGCAGCTTGGGGAGGTTGACAGAACCGGGGGAGCAGTACTTC
NA	13	TRBV14	NA	TRBJ2-1	CASSQENDNEQFF	TGTGCCAGCAGCCAAGAGAACGACAATGAGCAGTTCTTC
NA	16	TRBV18	NA	TRBJ2-5	CASSPPGGSQRETQYF	TGTGCCAGCTCACCACCCGGAGGGTCCCAAAGAGAGACCCAGTACTTC
NA	16	TRBV9	NA	TRBJ2-1	CASSVALTKSYNEQFF	TGTGCCAGCAGCGTAGCCTTGACCAAATCCTACAATGAGCAGTTCTTC
TRBD1	18	TRBV10-3	NA	TRBJ2-7	CAISGSTGKGVRGYEQYF	TGTGCCATCAGTGGCTCGACAGGGAAGGGGGTAAGAGGCTACGAGCAGTACTTC
NA	15	TRBV19	once	TRBJ1-5	CASSIPARGNQPQHF	TGTGCCAGTAGTATTCCGGCCAGGGGCAATCAGCCCCAGCATTTT
NA	14	TRBV28	once	TRBJ1-2	CASRPPSGGYGYTF	TGTGCCAGCAGGCCCCCTTCGGGGGGCTATGGCTACACCTTC
NA	15	TRBV6-1	NA	TRBJ2-2	CASSEGGLRTGELFF	TGTGCCAGCAGTGAAGGGGGGCTGCGCACCGGGGAGCTGTTTTTT
TRBD2	15	TRBV5-1	NA	TRBJ2-5	CASRTSGSVGETQYF	TGCGCCAGCAGAACTAGCGGGAGTGTGGGTGAGACCCAGTACTTC